These 4 T cell receptor beta chains share one sample of origin, sequenced in a study of blood T cell repertoires in COVID-19 (dated by TCRdb to the early 2020s). Library prep was done by the immunoSEQ multiplex PCR assay. TCRdb provides this immuneACCESS table in a form limited to in-frame rearrangements. Some clones are lacking; in checked studies, under half of them reflect an unresolved V gene, and why the rest are absent is not known. For this sample there are 55,000 to 90,000 clones; around 82% appear just once. The ten largest account for about 4.4% of the sample. The specimen was peripheral blood. The receptors here all came from a woman aged 60-75 years with acute or convalescent COVID-19.

The count of this clone is one. The rearrangement joins TRBV5-1 to TRBJ2-3; TRBD2 matches at 10 bases. Germline V gene lookup returns CDR1 SGHRS and CDR2 YFSETQ. After removal of 2 bases from V and 3 bases from J, the junction contained 3 bases not matched to a gene. This CDR3 region has 15 residues. The chain's CDR3 is CASSLAGGQTDTQYF. CDR3 coding DNA: TGCGCCAGCAGCTTAGCGGGGGGGCAGACAGATACGCAGTATTTT.

The chain employs TRBV18 and TRBJ2-7; 9 positions match TRBD2. V shed 2 bases, J shed 2 bases, and the junction held 1 base outside the gene matches. Per the germline V gene, CDR1 is KGHSH and CDR2 is LQKENI. The CDR3 totals 14 residues. In DNA form, the CDR3 reads TGTGCCAGCTCACCAGAGCGGGGGGCCTACGAGCAGTACTTC. Translating it yields CASSPERGAYEQYF.

The rearrangement links TRBV2 to TRBJ1-2, with 7 bases matching TRBD1. The J segment lost 5 bases and the V segment lost 4 bases, leaving 1 base of the junction unmatched. Germline CDR1 SNHLY, CDR2 FYNNEI. CDR3 length equals 12 residues. CDR3 bases: TGTGCCAGCAGTGCAGGGGGGTATGGCTACACCTTC. Amino acid sequence: CASSAGGYGYTF.

The chain recombines TRBV27 with TRBJ1-1; D is possibly TRBD1 (5 bases). CDR1 and CDR2 from the germline V gene are MNHEY and SMNVEV (reference sequence). The germline V and J ends were trimmed by 3 bases and 5 bases, with 13 bases remaining between them. The CDR3 covers 14 residues. In DNA form, the CDR3 reads TGTGCCAGCAGTTTTGGAGGGGTTGGGACTGAAGCTTTCTTT. This sequence encodes CASSFGGVGTEAFF.